The clone carrying this T cell receptor beta chain was seen a single time. The CDR3 sequence is 14 residues long. V was cut by 5 bases and J by 4 bases, with 14 bases left in between. The germline gives CDR1 MDHEN, CDR2 SYDVKM. In the authors' methods: Using reference gene primer amplification, nucleated cell counts were estimated. Here immunoSEQ multiplex PCR was the method, and the copy in TCRdb shows in-frame clones only, minus some. The V and J calls and clone size were taken over from that table, and D and trimming were inferred from the DNA. Of roughly 110,000 clones in the sample, 85% to 95% were seen once. The sample comes from a study of blood T cell repertoires in COVID-19. On the study more broadly: There were acute and convalescent COVID-19 samples, and they came from the United States, Italy and Spain. The cDNA or gDNA used as material had been derived from T cells, B-cell-depleted T cells, or PBMCs.

The chain is built from TRBV28 and TRBJ1-2; D is perhaps TRBD1 (5 bases). This clonotype was sampled from a woman aged 30 to 39 with acute or convalescent COVID-19. The sample was peripheral blood. The CDR3 protein is CASSRDSNFYGYTF. Written as DNA, the CDR3 is TGTGCCAGCAGTCGGGACTCAAACTTCTATGGCTACACCTTC.